This T cell receptor beta chain emerged from a study of cytomegalovirus exposure and HLA in healthy donors. Study results and caveats: The study designated 150 or so TCR beta chains cytomegalovirus-associated. TCR beta V- and J-gene trimming, according to a later analysis, was linked to a missense DCLRE1C variant.

PCR employed 60 Vbeta and 13 Jbeta primers. Data came from immunoSEQ multiplex PCR; TCRdb stores just in-frame clones and leaves some out. Of about 110,000 clones in the sample, roughly four fifths were seen once. Comment on this clone: Its antigen is currently unknown.

This CDR3 is built from 13 residues. The germline CDR1 and CDR2 sequences are SNHLY and FYNNEI. Trimming pared 4 bases from V and 1 base from J, leaving 7 bases between. The sample was PBMCs. The V gene is TRBV2, the J gene TRBJ2-5, with TRBD1 as a possible D gene (6 bases). The TCR originated in a male donor in good health and CMV-seropositive. CDR3 coding DNA: TGTGCCAGCAGTGGGGGGCTCCAAGAGACCCAGTACTTC. It codes for CASSGGLQETQYF.